A selection of T cell receptor beta chains follows, all from one sample in a study of blood T cell repertoires in COVID-19. The protocol was immunoSEQ multiplex PCR, while the TCRdb copy is restricted to in-frame clones and leaves out a portion. The top ten hold under 6% of the sample, which has 65,000 to 85,000 clones, approximately 90% seen once. The material sequenced was peripheral blood. The receptors come from a human donor in a cohort sampled during active COVID-19. Both conserved end residues are part of each CDR3. The D gene is left open where the match is weak. Clone size is not always given. Where it is, it says once, few, many or a class for expanded clones.

>-|-|TRBJ1-5|TRBV7-3
CASSLDQYQPQHF
TGTGCCAGCAGCCTAGATCAATATCAGCCCCAGCATTTT
>-|-|TRBJ1-1|TRBV9
CASSVRALSGTEAFF
TGTGCCAGCAGCGTCAGGGCACTTTCAGGCACTGAAGCTTTCTTT
>TRBD2|-|TRBJ2-3|TRBV18
CASSPPETSGGTDTQYF
TGTGCCAGCTCACCACCGGAGACTAGCGGGGGGACAGATACGCAGTATTTT
>-|-|TRBJ1-1|TRBV2
CASSAGGTEAFF
TGTGCCAGCAGTGCCGGGGGCACTGAAGCTTTCTTT
>TRBD1|once|TRBJ2-5|TRBV10-2
CASRDRGPETQYF
TGCGCCAGCAGGGACAGGGGGCCGGAGACCCAGTACTTC
>-|-|TRBJ2-5|TRBV5-1
CASSPGQLYQETQYF
TGCGCCAGCAGCCCTGGACAGTTGTACCAAGAGACCCAGTACTTC
>-|-|TRBJ2-7|TRBV5-4
CASSRDKSSYEQYF
TGTGCCAGCAGTCGGGACAAGAGCTCCTACGAGCAGTACTTC
>-|-|TRBJ1-4|TRBV5-1
CASSWGQKDEKLFF
TGCGCCAGCAGCTGGGGACAAAAGGATGAAAAACTGTTTTTT
>-|once|TRBJ2-1|TRBV5-6
CASDSLLTYNEQFF
TGTGCCAGCGACTCATTGCTTACCTACAATGAGCAGTTCTTC
>TRBD1|-|TRBJ2-7|TRBV7-8
CASSSGTGAYEQYF
TGTGCCAGCAGCTCCGGGACAGGGGCGTACGAGCAGTACTTC
>TRBD1|-|TRBJ1-1|TRBV6-6
CASSYGQGGTEAFF
TGTGCCAGCAGTTACGGACAGGGAGGGACTGAAGCTTTCTTT
>-|-|TRBJ1-3|TRBV30
CAWAGSGNTIYF
TGTGCCTGGGCAGGCTCTGGAAACACCATATATTTT
>TRBD1|-|TRBJ1-2|TRBV12-5
CASGLAYLGQKVYGYTF
TGTGCTAGTGGTTTGGCCTACCTGGGACAGAAAGTTTATGGCTACACCTTC
>TRBD2|-|TRBJ2-1|TRBV3-1/TRBV3-2
CASSLSSGGMDEQFF
TGTGCCAGCAGCCTATCTAGCGGGGGAATGGATGAGCAGTTCTTC
>TRBD1|-|TRBJ2-2|TRBV7-9
CASSPSGTDNTGELFF
TGTGCCAGCAGCCCGAGTGGGACAGACAACACCGGGGAGCTGTTTTTT
>-|-|TRBJ1-2|TRBV7-2
CASSFTGLYGYTF
TGTGCCAGCAGCTTCACAGGGCTGTATGGCTACACCTTC
>TRBD1|-|TRBJ2-3|TRBV7-6
CASSPYSGTGGTDTQYF
TGTGCCAGCAGCCCTTACTCCGGGACAGGGGGCACAGATACGCAGTATTTT
>-|-|TRBJ1-1|TRBV18
CASSPFAGLIEAFF
TGTGCCAGCTCACCATTCGCGGGCCTAATTGAAGCTTTCTTT
>TRBD1|-|TRBJ1-2|TRBV27
CANDTRDRAGYTF
TGTGCCAACGATACCCGGGACAGGGCTGGCTACACCTTC
>-|-|TRBJ1-2|TRBV5-6
CASSAAGTNGYTF
TGTGCCAGCAGCGCCGCCGGGACAAATGGCTACACCTTC
>-|once|TRBJ2-2|TRBV6-4
CASSEQELSGELFF
TGTGCCAGCAGTGAACAGGAGCTTTCCGGGGAGCTGTTTTTT
>-|-|TRBJ2-2|TRBV18
CASSPPTSPGTGELFF
TGTGCCAGCTCACCACCAACTAGCCCCGGGACCGGGGAGCTGTTTTTT
>TRBD1|few|TRBJ1-5|TRBV5-6
CASSFTGGGNQPQHF
TGTGCCAGCAGCTTTACAGGGGGCGGCAATCAGCCCCAGCATTTT
>-|once|TRBJ2-7|TRBV27
CASSFFTGYEQYF
TGTGCCAGCAGTTTTTTTACGGGGTACGAGCAGTACTTC
>-|-|TRBJ2-3|TRBV19
CASSIYSGVDTQYF
TGTGCCAGTAGTATATATAGTGGAGTAGATACGCAGTATTTT
>-|-|TRBJ1-5|TRBV11-1
CASSLTFGGNQPQHF
TGTGCCAGCAGCTTAACTTTCGGCGGAAATCAGCCCCAGCATTTT
>TRBD1|few|TRBJ1-6|TRBV4-1
CASSQDPGGSPLHF
TGCGCCAGCAGCCAAGACCCAGGGGGTTCACCCCTCCACTTT
>TRBD1|-|TRBJ2-1|TRBV5-5
CASSIRTGDFYNEQFF
TGTGCCAGCAGCATACGGACAGGGGACTTCTACAATGAGCAGTTCTTC
>TRBD1|-|TRBJ2-5|TRBV7-9
CASSLLGQIQETQYF
TGTGCCAGCAGCTTACTGGGACAGATCCAAGAGACCCAGTACTTC
>-|-|TRBJ1-3|TRBV2
CASSLDFSGNTIYF
TGTGCCAGCAGTCTGGACTTTTCTGGAAACACCATATATTTT
>-|-|TRBJ1-1|TRBV5-5
CASIETSGLLNTEAFF
TGTGCCAGCATCGAGACTTCGGGACTTCTGAACACTGAAGCTTTCTTT
>-|-|TRBJ1-2|TRBV18
CASSPTGLGNYGYTF
TGTGCCAGCTCACCAACAGGGTTGGGTAACTATGGCTACACCTTC